One TCR beta chain is described in this entry. This entry belongs to a study of T cells after yellow fever vaccination. The V and J ends lost 0 bases and 4 bases, in that order; junction bases with no gene match: 8. Germline assignment: CDR1 DFQATT and CDR2 SNEGSKA (reference sequence). This CDR3 contains 16 residues. In TCRdb, the 5' RACE reads were re-called with MiXCR into one record per CDR3 protein. This table holds roughly 160,000 distinct CDR3 sequences, 6.5% to 8.5% found once. This sample comprised CD4+ T cells sorted from PBMCs, obtained roughly 5 days after the first yellow fever vaccination. This clonotype was obtained from a man aged 18 to 35 who received the YFV17D yellow fever vaccine. The rearrangement uses TRBV20-1 and TRBJ2-1, with 8 bases that match TRBD2. CDR3 sequence (DNA): TGCAGTGCTAGAGATGGGGCGGGGGGCACATACAATGAGCAGTTCTTC. This encodes CSARDGAGGTYNEQFF.